One T cell receptor beta chain is described in this entry. Its antigen is still unknown. It may be a read error: a sequence one base away is much more abundant. Newly diagnosed hyperthyroidism, duration under 2 months, in patients aged 18 to 65. Blood from later-ophthalmopathy patients was taken at first hyperthyroidism diagnosis. These data are taken from a study of T cells in Graves' hyperthyroidism and ophthalmopathy. Whole-study results and caveats: Using 13 V-J features, a model discriminated ophthalmopathy from stable hyperthyroidism.

The CDR3 has 13 amino acids. Germline CDR1 SGHVS, CDR2 FNYEAQ. Amplification of TCR beta CDR3 regions was performed using RNA transcripts as template. A first-round RT-PCR of the TCR CDR3 used the HTBI primer set. TCRdb redid the calling of the multiplex PCR reads with MiXCR, one entry per CDR3 protein. Of 300,000 to 450,000 distinct CDR3 sequences listed, around 14% are singletons. The sequencing sample was made of blood. The source is a woman under 30 with Graves' hyperthyroidism that later progressed to Graves' ophthalmopathy. The chain recombines TRBV7-6 with TRBJ2-5; D gene ambiguous. The CDR3 DNA reads as TGTGTCAGCAGCTTAGTCGCCGGGGAGACCCAGTACTTC. Translated, it gives CVSSLVAGETQYF.